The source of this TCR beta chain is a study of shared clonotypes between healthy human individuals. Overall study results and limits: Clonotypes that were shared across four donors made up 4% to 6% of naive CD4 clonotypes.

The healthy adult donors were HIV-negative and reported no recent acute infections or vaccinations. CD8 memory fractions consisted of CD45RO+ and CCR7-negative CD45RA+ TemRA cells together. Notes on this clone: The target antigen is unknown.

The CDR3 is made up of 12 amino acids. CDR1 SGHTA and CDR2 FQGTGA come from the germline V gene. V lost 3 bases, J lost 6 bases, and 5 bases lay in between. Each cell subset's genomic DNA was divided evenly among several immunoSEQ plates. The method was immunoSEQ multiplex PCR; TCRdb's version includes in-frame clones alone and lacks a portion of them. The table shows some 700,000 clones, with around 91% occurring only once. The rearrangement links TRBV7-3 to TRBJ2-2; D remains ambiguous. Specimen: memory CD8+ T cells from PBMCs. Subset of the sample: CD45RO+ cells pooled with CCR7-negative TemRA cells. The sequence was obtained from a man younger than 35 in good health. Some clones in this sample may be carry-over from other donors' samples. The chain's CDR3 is CASSFTPGELFF. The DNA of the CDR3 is TGTGCCAGCAGCTTCACACCCGGGGAGCTGTTTTTT.